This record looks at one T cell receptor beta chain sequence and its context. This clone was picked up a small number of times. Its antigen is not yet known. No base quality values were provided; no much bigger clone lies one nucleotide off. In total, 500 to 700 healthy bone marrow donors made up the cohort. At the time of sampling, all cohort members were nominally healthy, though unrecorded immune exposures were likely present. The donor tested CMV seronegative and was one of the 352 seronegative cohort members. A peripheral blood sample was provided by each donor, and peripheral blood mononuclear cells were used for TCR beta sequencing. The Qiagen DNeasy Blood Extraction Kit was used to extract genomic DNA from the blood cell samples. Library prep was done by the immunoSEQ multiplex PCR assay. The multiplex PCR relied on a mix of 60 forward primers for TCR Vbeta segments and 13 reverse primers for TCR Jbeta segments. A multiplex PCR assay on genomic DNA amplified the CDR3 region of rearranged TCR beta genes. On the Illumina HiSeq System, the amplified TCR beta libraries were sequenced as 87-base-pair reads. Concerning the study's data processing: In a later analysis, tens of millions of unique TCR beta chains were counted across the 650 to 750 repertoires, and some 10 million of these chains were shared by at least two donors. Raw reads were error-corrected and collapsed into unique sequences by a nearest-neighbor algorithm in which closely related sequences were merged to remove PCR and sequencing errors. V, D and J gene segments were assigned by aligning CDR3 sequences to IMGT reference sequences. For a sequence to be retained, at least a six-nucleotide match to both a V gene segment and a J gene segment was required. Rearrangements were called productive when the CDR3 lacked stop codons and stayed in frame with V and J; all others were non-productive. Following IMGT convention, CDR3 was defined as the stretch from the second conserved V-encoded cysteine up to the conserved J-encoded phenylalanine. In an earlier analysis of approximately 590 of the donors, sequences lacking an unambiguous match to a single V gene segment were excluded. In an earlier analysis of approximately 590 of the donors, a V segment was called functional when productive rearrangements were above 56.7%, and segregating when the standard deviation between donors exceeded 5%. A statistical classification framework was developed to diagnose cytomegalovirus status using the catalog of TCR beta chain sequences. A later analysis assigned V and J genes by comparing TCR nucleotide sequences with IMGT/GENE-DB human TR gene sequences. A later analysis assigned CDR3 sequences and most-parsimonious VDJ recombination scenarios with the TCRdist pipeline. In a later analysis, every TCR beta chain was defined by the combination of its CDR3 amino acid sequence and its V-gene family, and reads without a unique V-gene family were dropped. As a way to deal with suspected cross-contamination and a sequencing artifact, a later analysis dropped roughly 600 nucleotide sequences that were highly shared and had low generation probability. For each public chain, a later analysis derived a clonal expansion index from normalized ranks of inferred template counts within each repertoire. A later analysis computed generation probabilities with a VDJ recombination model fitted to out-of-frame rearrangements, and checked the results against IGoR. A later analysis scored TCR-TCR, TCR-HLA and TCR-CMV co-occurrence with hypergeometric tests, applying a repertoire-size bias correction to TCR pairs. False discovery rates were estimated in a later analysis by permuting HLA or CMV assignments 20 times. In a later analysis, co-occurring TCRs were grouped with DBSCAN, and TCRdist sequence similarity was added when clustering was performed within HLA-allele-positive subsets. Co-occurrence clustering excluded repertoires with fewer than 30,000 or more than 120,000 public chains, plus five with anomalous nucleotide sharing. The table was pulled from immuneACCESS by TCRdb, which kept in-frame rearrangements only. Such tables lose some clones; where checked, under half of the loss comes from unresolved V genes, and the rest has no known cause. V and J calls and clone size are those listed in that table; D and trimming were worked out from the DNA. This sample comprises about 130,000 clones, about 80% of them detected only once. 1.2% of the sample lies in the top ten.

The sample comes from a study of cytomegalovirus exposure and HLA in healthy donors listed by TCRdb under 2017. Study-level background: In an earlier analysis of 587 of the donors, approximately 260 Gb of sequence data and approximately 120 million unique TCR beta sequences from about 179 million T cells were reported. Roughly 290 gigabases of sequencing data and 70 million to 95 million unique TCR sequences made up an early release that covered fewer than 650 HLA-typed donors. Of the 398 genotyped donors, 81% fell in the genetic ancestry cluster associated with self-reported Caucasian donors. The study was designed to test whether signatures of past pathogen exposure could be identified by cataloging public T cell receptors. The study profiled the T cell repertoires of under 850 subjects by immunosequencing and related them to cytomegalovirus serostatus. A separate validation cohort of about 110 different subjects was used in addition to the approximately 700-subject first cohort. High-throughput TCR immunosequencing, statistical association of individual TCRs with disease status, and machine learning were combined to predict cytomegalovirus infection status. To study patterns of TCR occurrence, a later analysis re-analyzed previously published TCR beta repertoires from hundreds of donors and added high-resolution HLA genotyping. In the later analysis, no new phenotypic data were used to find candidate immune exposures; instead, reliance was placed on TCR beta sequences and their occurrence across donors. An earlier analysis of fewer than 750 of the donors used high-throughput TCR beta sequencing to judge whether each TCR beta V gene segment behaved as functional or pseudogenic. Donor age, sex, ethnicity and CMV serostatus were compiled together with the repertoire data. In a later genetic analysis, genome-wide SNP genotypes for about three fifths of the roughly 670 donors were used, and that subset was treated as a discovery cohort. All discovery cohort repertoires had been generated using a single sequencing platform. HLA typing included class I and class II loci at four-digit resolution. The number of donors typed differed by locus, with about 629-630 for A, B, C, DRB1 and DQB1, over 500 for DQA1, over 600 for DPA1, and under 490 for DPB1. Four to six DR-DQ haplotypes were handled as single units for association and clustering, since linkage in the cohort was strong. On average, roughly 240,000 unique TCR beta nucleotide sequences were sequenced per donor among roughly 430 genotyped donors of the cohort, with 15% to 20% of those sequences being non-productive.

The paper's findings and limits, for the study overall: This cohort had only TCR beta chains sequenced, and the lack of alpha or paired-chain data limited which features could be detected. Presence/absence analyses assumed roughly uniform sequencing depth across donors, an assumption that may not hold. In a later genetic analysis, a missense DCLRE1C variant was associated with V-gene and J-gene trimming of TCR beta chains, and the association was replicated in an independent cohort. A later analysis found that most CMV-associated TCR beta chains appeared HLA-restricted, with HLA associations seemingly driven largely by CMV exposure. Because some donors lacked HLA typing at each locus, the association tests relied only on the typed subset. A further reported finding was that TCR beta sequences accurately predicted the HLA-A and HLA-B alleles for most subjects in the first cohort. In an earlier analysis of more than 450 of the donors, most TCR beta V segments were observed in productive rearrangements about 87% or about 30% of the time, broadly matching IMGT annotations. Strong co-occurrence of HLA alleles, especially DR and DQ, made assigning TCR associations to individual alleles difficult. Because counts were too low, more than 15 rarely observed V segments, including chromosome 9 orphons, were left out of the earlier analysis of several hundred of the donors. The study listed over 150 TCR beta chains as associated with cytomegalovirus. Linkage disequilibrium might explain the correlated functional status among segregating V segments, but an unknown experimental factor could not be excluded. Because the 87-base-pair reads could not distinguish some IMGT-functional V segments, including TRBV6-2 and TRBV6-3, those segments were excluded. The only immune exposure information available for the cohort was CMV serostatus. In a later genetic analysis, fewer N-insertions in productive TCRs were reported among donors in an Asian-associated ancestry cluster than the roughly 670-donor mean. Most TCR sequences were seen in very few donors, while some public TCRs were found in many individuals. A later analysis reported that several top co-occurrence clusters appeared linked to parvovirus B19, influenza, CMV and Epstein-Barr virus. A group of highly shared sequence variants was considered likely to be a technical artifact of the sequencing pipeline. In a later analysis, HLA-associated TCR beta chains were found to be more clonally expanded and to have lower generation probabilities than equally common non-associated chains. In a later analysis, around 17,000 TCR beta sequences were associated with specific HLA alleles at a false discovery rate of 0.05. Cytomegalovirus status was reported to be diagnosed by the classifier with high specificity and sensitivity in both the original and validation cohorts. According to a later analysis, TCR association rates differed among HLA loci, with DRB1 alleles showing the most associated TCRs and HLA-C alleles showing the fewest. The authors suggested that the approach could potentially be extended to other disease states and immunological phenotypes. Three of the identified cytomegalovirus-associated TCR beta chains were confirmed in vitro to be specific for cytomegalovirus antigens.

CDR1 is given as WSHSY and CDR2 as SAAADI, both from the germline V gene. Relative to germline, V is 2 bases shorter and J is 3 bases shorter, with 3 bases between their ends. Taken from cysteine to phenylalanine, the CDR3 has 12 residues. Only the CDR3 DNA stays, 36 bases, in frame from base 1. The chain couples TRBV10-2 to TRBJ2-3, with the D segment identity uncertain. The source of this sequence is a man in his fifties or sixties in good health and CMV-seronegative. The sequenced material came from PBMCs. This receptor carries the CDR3 CASSEQTDTQYF. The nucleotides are TGCGCCAGCAGTGAGCAAACAGATACGCAGTATTTT.